The source of this TCR beta chain is a study of cytomegalovirus exposure and HLA in healthy donors (TCRdb year 2017). Context from the whole study: An earlier analysis of a few hundred of the donors reported approximately 300 Gb of sequence data and 117 million unique TCR beta sequences obtained from about 179 million T cells. The aim of the study was to test whether cataloging public T cell receptors could identify signatures of past pathogen exposure. Every repertoire in the discovery cohort had been generated on one and the same sequencing platform. In an earlier analysis of several hundred of the donors, high-throughput TCR beta sequencing was used to judge whether each TCR beta V gene segment behaved as functional or pseudogenic. The study used immunosequencing to profile the T cell repertoires of under 700 subjects and linked those repertoires to cytomegalovirus serostatus. To predict cytomegalovirus infection status, the study combined high-throughput TCR immunosequencing, statistical association of individual TCRs with disease status, and machine learning. In a later genetic analysis, genome-wide SNP genotypes for about three fifths of the roughly 670 donors were used, and that subset was treated as a discovery cohort. Both class I and class II loci were covered by HLA typing, at four-digit resolution. Alongside the repertoire data, information on donor age, sex, ethnicity and CMV serostatus was compiled. On average, around 240,000 unique TCR beta nucleotide sequences were sequenced per donor among some 420 genotyped donors of the cohort, with roughly 18% of those sequences being non-productive. In a later analysis, previously published TCR beta repertoires from 600 to 850 donors were re-analyzed and high-resolution HLA genotyping was added so that TCR occurrence patterns could be studied. Along with the roughly 700-subject first cohort, a separate validation cohort of over 90 different subjects was used. Roughly 5 DR-DQ haplotypes were handled as single units for association and clustering because linkage in the cohort was strong. The later analysis used no new phenotypic data to find candidate immune exposures, relying instead on TCR beta sequences and their occurrence across donors. The genetic ancestry cluster associated with self-reported Caucasian donors included over 65% of the 398 genotyped donors. The number of donors typed differed by locus, with roughly 620-630 for A, B, C, DRB1 and DQB1, roughly 520 for DQA1, under 610 for DPA1, and some 470 for DPB1. An early release covering roughly 640 HLA-typed donors comprised approximately 300 gigabases of sequencing data and approximately 80 million unique TCR sequences.

Broad study findings and their caveats: According to a later analysis, TCR association rates differed among HLA loci, with DRB1 alleles showing the most associated TCRs and HLA-C alleles showing the fewest. According to a later analysis, parvovirus B19, influenza, CMV and Epstein-Barr virus appeared linked to several top co-occurrence clusters. The 87-base-pair reads could not distinguish some IMGT-functional V segments, including TRBV6-2 and TRBV6-3, so those segments were excluded. A later analysis found that HLA-associated TCR beta chains were more clonally expanded and had lower generation probabilities than equally common non-associated chains. CMV serostatus was the only immune exposure information available for the cohort. Across donors, most TCR sequences were observed very rarely, whereas some public TCRs were present in many individuals. A later genetic analysis associated a missense DCLRE1C variant with V-gene and J-gene trimming of TCR beta chains, and an independent cohort replicated the association. Because counts were too low, around 18 rarely observed V segments, including chromosome 9 orphons, were left out of the earlier analysis of about 620 of the donors. A later analysis found that most CMV-associated TCR beta chains appeared HLA-restricted, with HLA associations seemingly driven largely by CMV exposure. Assigning TCR associations to individual alleles was difficult when HLA alleles, especially DR and DQ, strongly co-occurred. An earlier analysis of approximately 540 of the donors showed that most TCR beta V segments appeared in productive rearrangements either about 90% or about 30% of the time, which broadly matched IMGT annotations. The sequencing pipeline was judged likely to have produced a cluster of highly shared sequence variants as a technical artifact. A further reported finding was that TCR beta sequences accurately predicted the HLA-A and HLA-B alleles for most subjects in the first cohort. A later analysis associated 15,000 to 20,000 TCR beta sequences with specific HLA alleles at a false discovery rate of 0.05. According to a later genetic analysis, donors in an Asian-associated ancestry cluster had fewer N-insertions in productive TCRs than the roughly 700-donor mean. In both the original and validation cohorts, the classifier was reported to diagnose cytomegalovirus status with high specificity and sensitivity. Linkage disequilibrium might explain the correlated functional status among segregating V segments, but an unknown experimental factor could not be excluded. HLA typing was unavailable for some donors at each locus, so association tests used only the typed subset. In the study, approximately 160 TCR beta chains were listed as associated with cytomegalovirus. It was suggested by the authors that the approach could potentially be generalized to other disease states and immunological phenotypes. Roughly uniform sequencing depth across donors was assumed in presence/absence analyses, although this assumption may not hold. A few of the identified cytomegalovirus-associated TCR beta chains were confirmed in vitro to be specific for cytomegalovirus antigens. This cohort had only TCR beta chains sequenced, and the lack of alpha or paired-chain data limited which features could be detected.

For this clone: What antigen it recognizes has not been identified. Base qualities are not at hand, and no much larger clone is one base apart.

There are 15 amino acids in the CDR3, from cysteine to phenylalanine inclusive. Just the 45-base CDR3 DNA is kept, in frame starting at base 1. Here V drops 0 bases and J drops 5 bases, and the junction holds 4 bases not matched to any gene. CDR1 and CDR2 (SGHRS, YFSETQ) derive from the germline V gene. The library came from the immunoSEQ multiplex PCR assay. For the multiplex PCR, a mixture combining 60 forward primers for TCR Vbeta segments and 13 reverse primers for TCR Jbeta segments was used. A multiplex PCR assay on genomic DNA amplified the CDR3 region of rearranged TCR beta genes. The Illumina HiSeq System was used to sequence the amplified TCR beta libraries as 87-base-pair reads. The published analysis was carried out like this. Across the roughly 600 repertoires, a later analysis counted approximately 75 million unique TCR beta chains, approximately 10 million of which were shared by at least two donors. A nearest-neighbor algorithm error-corrected the raw reads and collapsed the reads into unique sequences, merging closely related sequences to remove PCR and sequencing errors. To assign V, D and J gene segments, CDR3 sequences were aligned to IMGT reference sequences. For a sequence to be retained, a match of at least six nucleotides to both a V gene segment and a J gene segment was required. Rearrangements were called productive when the CDR3 lacked stop codons and stayed in frame with V and J; all others were non-productive. CDR3 was defined according to IMGT convention as the region running from the second conserved V-encoded cysteine to the conserved J-encoded phenylalanine. Sequences without an unambiguous match to a single V gene segment were excluded from the earlier analysis of 500 to 700 of the donors. An earlier analysis of 587 of the donors classified V segments as functional when productive rearrangements were above 56.7% and as segregating when the standard deviation between donors was above 5%. To diagnose cytomegalovirus status from the catalog of TCR beta chain sequences, a statistical classification framework was built. In a later analysis, TCR nucleotide sequences were compared against IMGT/GENE-DB human TR gene sequences so that V and J genes could be assigned. Using the TCRdist pipeline, a later analysis assigned CDR3 sequences along with most-parsimonious VDJ recombination scenarios. In a later analysis, every TCR beta chain was defined by the combination of its CDR3 amino acid sequence and its V-gene family, and reads without a unique V-gene family were dropped. A later analysis removed over 500 highly shared, low-generation-probability nucleotide sequences to deal with suspected cross-contamination and a sequencing artifact. In a later analysis, a clonal expansion index for each public chain was calculated from normalized within-repertoire ranks of inferred template counts. A later analysis computed generation probabilities with a VDJ recombination model fitted to out-of-frame rearrangements, and checked the results against IGoR. A later analysis scored TCR-TCR, TCR-HLA and TCR-CMV co-occurrence with hypergeometric tests, applying a repertoire-size bias correction to TCR pairs. To estimate false discovery rates, a later analysis permuted the HLA or CMV assignments 20 times. In a later analysis, co-occurring TCRs were grouped with DBSCAN, and TCRdist sequence similarity was added when clustering was performed within HLA-allele-positive subsets. Repertoires with fewer than 30,000 or more than 120,000 public chains, plus five repertoires with anomalous nucleotide sharing, were excluded from co-occurrence clustering. The source is immuneACCESS, and TCRdb retained only in-frame sequences with V and J called. Part of the clones is not carried over; for the studies checked, unresolved V genes explain less than half of this, and the remainder is unexplained. V, J and clone size reflect that table, while D and trimming were determined from the DNA. The sample table contains 130,000 or so clones; only one count was recorded for 81% of them. The top ten hold 2% to 2.5% of the sample.

The cohort comprised under 700 healthy bone marrow donors. All cohort members were sampled while nominally healthy, although unrecorded immune exposures were likely present. The donor was CMV seronegative and belonged to the group of approximately 320 seronegative cohort members. A peripheral blood sample was collected from each donor, and TCR beta sequencing was performed on peripheral blood mononuclear cells. The Qiagen DNeasy Blood Extraction Kit was used to extract genomic DNA from the blood cell samples. The rearrangement joined TRBV5-1 to TRBJ1-2, and 10 bases in between align with TRBD1. The receptor's source is a woman aged 40-49 years in good health and CMV-seronegative. The sequencing input was PBMCs. The bases read TGCGCCAGCAGCTTGGCGGTGGGACAGGGGTATGGCTACACCTTC. Its translation reads: CASSLAVGQGYGYTF.